The 32 T cell receptor beta chains reported below all come from one sample, sequenced in a study of cytomegalovirus exposure and HLA in healthy donors. PCR was performed using 60 Vbeta and 13 Jbeta primers. Measured with immunoSEQ multiplex PCR; TCRdb has only the in-frame clones, and not every one. The listing contains 65,000 to 95,000 clones. Sequenced input: PBMCs. The receptors stem from a female donor in good health and CMV-seropositive.

The CDR3 DNA follows: TGTGCCAGCAGTTTAGATACAGTGAACACTGAAGCTTTCTTT. This encodes CASSLDTVNTEAFF. J is TRBJ1-1 and V is TRBV28, with D uncertain. Trimming took 2 bases from V and 0 from J, leaving 7 bases between them. CDR1 MDHEN and CDR2 SYDVKM come from the germline V gene. The CDR3 is made up of 14 amino acids.

The J gene is TRBJ2-2, the V gene TRBV7-9; 7 nucleotides agree with TRBD1. After removal of 3 bases from V and 6 bases from J, the junction contained 10 bases not matched to a gene. The germline CDR1 and CDR2 sequences are SEHNR and FQNEAQ (reference sequence). The CDR3 is made up of 16 amino acids. The CDR3 region is CASSFPGQPTPGELFF. The CDR3 region has the DNA TGTGCCAGCAGCTTCCCGGGACAGCCGACCCCCGGGGAGCTGTTTTTT.

The J gene is TRBJ2-7, the V gene TRBV27; 8 nucleotides agree with TRBD2. Trimming cost V 3 bases and J 5 bases; bases outside gene matches: 12. CDR1 and CDR2 from the germline V gene are MNHEY and SMNVEV (reference sequence). This CDR3 spans 16 amino acids. In nucleotides, the CDR3 is TGTGCCAGCAGTTTGGGGAGAGCGGGGGCAGTAAACGAGCAGTACTTC. This translates into CASSLGRAGAVNEQYF.

V usage is TRBV15 and J usage is TRBJ1-4, with TRBD1 as a possible D gene (5 bases). The germline V gene has CDR1 LNHNV and CDR2 YYDKDF (reference sequence). The CDR3 totals 14 residues. V dropped 3 bases and J dropped 5 bases, with 10 bases sitting between them. In nucleotides, the CDR3 is TGTGCCACCAGCAGGGAAAGACAGAATGAAAAACTGTTTTTT. Protein sequence: CATSRERQNEKLFF.

The J gene is TRBJ2-1, the V gene TRBV9; perhaps TRBD1 as D (5 bases). Germline CDR1 and CDR2: SGDLS and YYNGEE. V gave up 4 bases and J gave up 9 bases, with 20 bases separating them. This CDR3 is built from 15 residues. The CDR3 sequence is CASSSPRAGWGEQFF. DNA for the CDR3: TGTGCCAGCAGCTCCCCCCGGGCAGGGTGGGGTGAGCAGTTCTTC.

The chain joins TRBV15 to TRBJ1-1; a weak D match, TRBD1 (5 bases). The germline V gene has CDR1 LNHNV and CDR2 YYDKDF (reference sequence). The V end was cut by 5 bases, the J end by 2 bases, with 9 bases between. The CDR3 has 13 amino acids. CDR3 sequence: CATSLDRNTEAFF. The CDR3 DNA follows: TGTGCCACCAGCCTCGACAGAAACACTGAAGCTTTCTTT.

The CDR3 sequence: CASSQFAGTGISTGELFF. CDR3 nucleotides: TGCGCCAGCAGCCAATTTGCCGGTACAGGGATTAGCACCGGGGAGCTGTTTTTT. The chain carries TRBV4-1 and TRBJ2-2, with a possible D match to TRBD1 (6 bases). Trimming removed 2 bases at V and 4 bases at J, with 20 bases between. This CDR3 comprises 18 residues. The germline CDR1 and CDR2 sequences are MGHRA and YSYEKL.

The chain recombines TRBV5-1 with TRBJ2-3; D unclear. Germline V gene lookup returns CDR1 SGHRS and CDR2 YFSETQ. The CDR3 length is 17 residues. Deletions cut 4 bases from V and 0 bases from J, with 18 bases between. CDR3 loop: CASSPLAGQSSTDTQYF. DNA of the CDR3: TGCGCCAGCAGCCCCCTGGCTGGCCAATCTAGCACAGATACGCAGTATTTT. The whole variable domain, remainder taken from reference TRBV5-1 and TRBJ2-3, is KAGVTQTPRYLIKTRGQQVTLSCSPISGHRSVSWYQQTPGQGLQFLFEYFSETQRNKGNFPGRFSGRQFSNSRSEMNVSTLELGDSALYLCASSPLAGQSSTDTQYFGPGTRLTVL.

The chain is built from TRBV9 and TRBJ2-3; 8 nucleotides line up with TRBD2. Germline CDR1 and CDR2: SGDLS and YYNGEE. The V and J ends lost 3 bases and 0 bases, in that order; junction bases with no gene match: 6. The CDR3 length is 16 residues. CDR3 in amino acids: CASSAKLAASTDTQYF. CDR3 bases: TGTGCCAGCAGCGCGAAACTAGCGGCTAGCACAGATACGCAGTATTTT.

This chain links TRBV28 with TRBJ1-5; D is possibly TRBD1 (5 bases). Trimming left V 5 bases short and J 0 bases short, with 20 bases between. CDR3 size: 18 residues. Germline V gene data show CDR1 as MDHEN and CDR2 as SYDVKM. The CDR3 sequence is CASSPGIIRQYSNQPQHF. The CDR3 nucleotides read TGTGCCAGCAGTCCGGGTATTATTAGACAGTATAGCAATCAGCCCCAGCATTTT.

The V gene is TRBV4-1, the J gene TRBJ2-3, with 16 bases fitting TRBD2. Germline V lookup: CDR1 MGHRA, CDR2 YSYEKL. This CDR3 comprises 17 residues. The J segment lost 3 bases and the V segment lost 3 bases, leaving 3 bases of the junction unmatched. CDR3 in DNA: TGCGCCAGCAGCCAGGGACTAGCGGGGGGGCTAACAGATACGCAGTATTTT. Translation gives CASSQGLAGGLTDTQYF.

The J gene is TRBJ2-1, the V gene TRBV19; 12 nucleotides align to TRBD2. The CDR3 totals 15 residues. Losses at the gene ends were 4 bases for V and 9 bases for J; bases not matched to a gene: 7. Germline V CDR1 and CDR2: LNHDA, SQIVND (reference sequence). CDR3 protein: CASSTTSGRRIEQFF. The CDR3 DNA reads TGTGCCAGTAGTACGACTAGCGGGAGACGGATTGAGCAGTTCTTC.

This chain joins TRBV2 and TRBJ1-1, with no clear D. This CDR3 is built from 14 residues. Trimming removed 1 base at V and 5 bases at J, with 11 bases between. Per germline, CDR1 SNHLY and CDR2 FYNNEI. The CDR3 nucleotides read TGTGCCAGCAGTGAAGTACGGAGAGGGACTGAAGCTTTCTTT. Protein product: CASSEVRRGTEAFF.

The chain employs TRBV5-8 and TRBJ2-7; 13 nucleotides agree with TRBD2. The V gene's germline CDR1 is SGHTS and CDR2 YDEGEE. CDR3 length: 15 residues. V trimming: 4 bases; J trimming: 6 bases; junction bases outside the gene matches: 7. The CDR3 nucleotides are TGTGCCAGCAGCCACGGGACTAGCGGGGTGCTCGAGCAGTACTTC. It yields the protein CASSHGTSGVLEQYF.

This chain links TRBV7-2 with TRBJ2-3, with 8 nucleotides matching TRBD2. The CDR3 is made up of 16 amino acids. Germline V gene lookup returns CDR1 SGHTA and CDR2 FQGNSA. Germline trimming cut 5 bases from V and 0 bases from J; bases unmatched to any gene: 7. The chain's CDR3 is CASSPKAGASTDTQYF. The CDR3 DNA follows: TGTGCCAGCAGCCCTAAAGCGGGGGCCAGCACAGATACGCAGTATTTT.

The chain employs TRBV9 and TRBJ1-1, with D uncertain. V gave up 4 bases and J gave up 7 bases, with 17 bases separating them. Germline lookup yields CDR1 SGDLS and CDR2 YYNGEE. The CDR3 consists of 14 residues. In nucleotides, the CDR3 is TGTGCCAGCAGCCTATCACCCGAACTTAGTGAAGCTTTCTTT. This codes for CASSLSPELSEAFF.

The chain carries TRBV7-9 and TRBJ2-1, with D possibly being TRBD2 (6 bases). This CDR3 has 15 residues. Germline loops: CDR1 SEHNR, CDR2 FQNEAQ (reference sequence). V was trimmed by 4 bases and J by 7 bases, leaving 17 bases between them. The CDR3 DNA is TGTGCCAGCAGCTCCCCGGGACTGGGGTCGAATGAGCAGTTCTTC. It codes for CASSSPGLGSNEQFF.

V usage is TRBV2 and J usage is TRBJ1-1; maybe TRBD1 (5 bases). The CDR3 contains 11 residues. V lost 9 bases, J lost 7 bases, and 12 bases lay in between. The germline V gene has CDR1 SNHLY and CDR2 FYNNEI. Written as DNA, the CDR3 is TGTGCCAGAAGGGGTCAGAGTGAAGCTTTCTTT. It specifies CARRGQSEAFF.

The chain links TRBV4-1 to TRBJ2-7; 11 bases map to TRBD1. The CDR3 consists of 14 residues. The trim removed 4 bases at V and 5 bases at J, leaving 4 bases unmatched. Germline loops: CDR1 MGHRA, CDR2 YSYEKL. The DNA for the CDR3 is TGCGCCAGCAGCCGGGGACAGGGGGTTAACGAGCAGTACTTC. This sequence encodes CASSRGQGVNEQYF.

CDR3 sequence (DNA): TGCGCCAGCAGCTTAGAGCTGCGGGCTAATGAAAAACTGTTTTTT. As protein: CASSLELRANEKLFF. V and J are TRBV5-1 and TRBJ1-4; D gene unclear. Germline CDR1 is SGHRS and CDR2 is YFSETQ. The ends were cut back, 2 bases at V and 3 bases at J, with 11 bases in the middle. This CDR3 comprises 15 residues. Looking up the rest from reference TRBV5-1 and TRBJ1-4 gives the full variable domain: KAGVTQTPRYLIKTRGQQVTLSCSPISGHRSVSWYQQTPGQGLQFLFEYFSETQRNKGNFPGRFSGRQFSNSRSEMNVSTLELGDSALYLCASSLELRANEKLFFGSGTQLSVL.

The J gene is TRBJ2-7, the V gene TRBV28; D possibly corresponds to TRBD1 (6 bases). CDR3 length: 12 amino acids. Germline loops: CDR1 MDHEN, CDR2 SYDVKM. V gave up 2 bases and J gave up 7 bases, with 9 bases separating them. The CDR3 loop is CASSLQGREQYF. The CDR3 coding sequence is TGTGCCAGCAGTTTACAGGGGCGTGAGCAGTACTTC.

The gene calls are TRBV4-1 and TRBJ1-4; 7 bases are shared with TRBD1. V shed 2 bases and J 0 bases; nucleotides not matched to a gene: 9. This CDR3 comprises 18 residues. Per germline, CDR1 MGHRA and CDR2 YSYEKL. In DNA form, the CDR3 reads TGCGCCAGCAGCCAAAGGACGACAGGGATCGCAACTAATGAAAAACTGTTTTTT. Its translation: CASSQRTTGIATNEKLFF.

The CDR3 spells CASRSLSSYEQYF. CDR3 sequence (DNA): TGTGCCAGCAGATCGCTTAGTTCCTACGAGCAGTACTTC. This chain links TRBV7-6 with TRBJ2-7; D unclear. The CDR3 runs to 13 residues. Trimming removed 6 bases from V and 1 base from J, with 10 bases in between. Germline V gene data show CDR1 as SGHVS and CDR2 as FNYEAQ.

The chain joins TRBV5-1 to TRBJ1-1, with 9 bases lining up with TRBD1. The CDR3 is 13 amino acids. Per germline, CDR1 SGHRS and CDR2 YFSETQ. V lost 1 base to trimming and J lost 10 bases; unmatched junction nucleotides: 5. Here the CDR3 DNA reads TGCGCCAGCAGCTTGACAGGGGGCTACAGAGCTTTCTTT. This codes for CASSLTGGYRAFF.

The chain recombines TRBV5-5 with TRBJ2-1; D might be TRBD2 (5 bases). This CDR3 spans 14 amino acids. The germline CDR1 and CDR2 sequences are SGHKS and YYEKEE (reference sequence). Trimming cost V 0 bases and J 4 bases, with 8 bases left between them. CDR3 DNA: TGTGCCAGCAGCTTGGGGTCGGGGTACAATGAGCAGTTCTTC. This encodes CASSLGSGYNEQFF.

This chain uses TRBV5-5 with TRBJ2-7; TRBD2 aligns across 8 bases. CDR1 is SGHKS, CDR2 YYEKEE, per germline (reference sequence). J was trimmed by 0 bases and V by 1 base; bases with no gene match: 6. This CDR3 is 16 amino acids long. The CDR3 here is CASSLTGAGGSYEQYF. The CDR3, as DNA: TGTGCCAGCAGCTTGACGGGTGCGGGAGGCTCCTACGAGCAGTACTTC.

The chain links TRBV4-1 to TRBJ1-5; D remains unclear. Trimming cost V 3 bases and J 4 bases, with 7 bases left between them. This CDR3 spans 13 amino acids. Germline V gene data show CDR1 as MGHRA and CDR2 as YSYEKL. This chain's CDR3 is CASSQRPNQPQHF. As DNA, the CDR3 is TGCGCCAGCAGCCAGCGGCCTAATCAGCCCCAGCATTTT.

The chain joins TRBV6-5 to TRBJ2-7, with a tentative D call TRBD2 (6 bases). This CDR3 has 14 amino acids. Germline CDR1 reads MNHEY; CDR2 reads SVGAGI. V lost 5 bases and J 6 bases, leaving 17 bases between the germline ends. The CDR3 sequence is CASSPGLGSPEQYF. In DNA, the CDR3 is TGTGCCAGCAGTCCGGGACTGGGTTCCCCCGAGCAGTACTTC.

The J gene is TRBJ2-7, the V gene TRBV6-6; 7 positions match TRBD1. The CDR3 totals 14 residues. CDR1 and CDR2 (germline): MNHNY, SVGAGI (reference sequence). The J segment lost 1 base and the V segment lost 5 bases, leaving 5 bases of the junction unmatched. As DNA, the CDR3 is TGTGCCAGCAGTCAACCGGGACAGTCCTACGAGCAGTACTTC. Its protein is CASSQPGQSYEQYF.

V is TRBV28 and J is TRBJ2-7, with TRBD2 matching over 13 bases. Germline lookup yields CDR1 MDHEN and CDR2 SYDVKM. The CDR3 is made up of 16 amino acids. With 4 bases clipped from V and 4 bases from J, the junction kept 7 bases outside the gene matches. For the CDR3, the DNA is TGTGCCAGCAGTTCACCGGGACTAGCGGGATTATACGAGCAGTACTTC. Encoded protein: CASSSPGLAGLYEQYF.

The genes are TRBV30 and TRBJ2-7; 7 bases align to TRBD2. Trimming cost V 4 bases and J 2 bases; bases outside gene matches: 14. CDR3 size: 16 residues. Germline CDR1 reads GTSNPN; CDR2 reads SVGIG (reference sequence). CDR3 nucleotides: TGTGCCTGGACCCGCCCGGGGCTAGCGGAAACCTACGAGCAGTACTTC. Amino acid sequence: CAWTRPGLAETYEQYF.

CDR3 bases: TGTGCCAGCAGGTCCACAGGGGATGGCTACACCTTC. Its translation is CASRSTGDGYTF. The V and J genes are TRBV6-5 and TRBJ1-2; 7 bases match TRBD1. The CDR3 contains 12 residues. CDR1 MNHEY and CDR2 SVGAGI come from the germline V gene. With 6 bases clipped from V and 6 bases from J, the junction kept 4 bases outside the gene matches.